Listed below are T cell receptor beta chains from one sample, sequenced in a study of T cells in Graves' hyperthyroidism and ophthalmopathy. A single record per CDR3 protein comes from TCRdb applying MiXCR to the multiplex PCR reads. The top ten clones hold 20% of a sample with about 400,000 distinct CDR3 sequences, around 13% of them seen once. Sequenced sample: blood. Receptor source: a woman under 40 with Graves' ophthalmopathy. CDR3s include the opening cysteine and the closing phenylalanine or tryptophan. D genes are given only for firm matches. Only some rows state a clone size, as once, few, many or a class for expanded clones.

size	D	V	J	CDR3	DNA
once	TRBD1	TRBV27	TRBJ1-5	CASSYRTGASQPQHF	TGTGCCAGCAGTTACCGGACAGGGGCTAGTCAGCCCCAGCATTTT
many	TRBD2	TRBV7-2	TRBJ2-1	CASRVAGGLYNEQFF	TGTGCCAGCAGAGTAGCGGGGGGTCTCTACAATGAGCAGTTCTTC
many	-	TRBV7-8	TRBJ1-2	CASSLRDIYGYTF	TGTGCCAGCAGCTTACGGGACATCTATGGCTACACCTTC
many	-	TRBV7-6	TRBJ2-5	CASSYRQRTKETQYF	TGTGCCAGCAGCTATCGACAGCGTACAAAAGAGACCCAGTACTTC
-	-	TRBV15	TRBJ2-3	CATSRELGTRSSTDTQYF	TGTGCCACCAGCAGAGAGCTGGGGACTCGGAGCTCCACAGATACGCAGTATTTT
few	TRBD2	TRBV10-2	TRBJ2-7	CASSFTGTSDEQYF	TGCGCCAGCAGTTTCACCGGGACTAGTGACGAGCAGTACTTC
many	-	TRBV7-9	TRBJ2-5	CASSFSGRETQYF	TGTGCCAGCAGCTTTTCGGGGCGAGAGACCCAGTACTTC
many	TRBD1	TRBV28	TRBJ2-2	CASSPLAGGLASTGELFF	TGTGCCAGCAGTCCCCTCGCAGGGGGCCTTGCGAGCACCGGGGAGCTGTTTTTT
many	-	TRBV25-1	TRBJ1-2	CASSELWESYGYTF	TGTGCCAGCAGTGAACTCTGGGAGAGCTATGGCTACACCTTC
few	-	TRBV12-3/TRBV12-4	TRBJ1-5	CASSTGSGSNQPQHF	TGTGCCAGCAGTACCGGGTCCGGTAGCAATCAGCCCCAGCATTTT
-	TRBD1	TRBV6-1	TRBJ1-3	CASSEAPGGSGNTVYF	TGTGCCAGCAGTGAAGCCCCAGGGGGTTCTGGAAACACCGTATATTTT
many	-	TRBV7-6	TRBJ2-7	CASSSITSQGWSYEQYF	TGTGCCAGCAGTTCAATAACATCTCAGGGCTGGTCCTACGAGCAGTACTTC
many	TRBD1	TRBV6-1	TRBJ2-2	CASIGTALTNTGELFF	TGTGCCAGTATAGGGACAGCACTTACGAACACCGGGGAGCTGTTTTTT
-	-	TRBV19	TRBJ2-1	CASSIGGAPTYNEQFF	TGTGCCAGTAGTATAGGAGGGGCCCCCACCTACAATGAGCAGTTCTTC
many	-	TRBV7-2	TRBJ2-7	CASSLTSRRGAQYRGEQYF	TGTGCCAGCAGCTTAACGAGTCGGCGGGGGGCCCAATACAGGGGGGAGCAGTACTTC
many	-	TRBV2	TRBJ2-7	CASQDDRRTYEQYF	TGTGCCAGCCAGGACGACCGCAGAACCTACGAGCAGTACTTC
-	TRBD1	TRBV7-3	TRBJ2-1	CASSLPTTGYNEQFF	TGTGCCAGCAGCCTCCCCACGACAGGGTACAATGAGCAGTTCTTC
many	-	TRBV3-1	TRBJ1-4	CASSQGRTVKLFF	TGTGCCAGCAGCCAAGGCAGGACAGTTAAACTGTTTTTT
few	-	TRBV24-1	TRBJ2-4	CATSGQSPGEMDIQYF	TGTGCCACCAGTGGCCAATCACCAGGGGAGATGGACATTCAGTACTTC
many	-	TRBV28	TRBJ1-1	CASGAPPNTEAFF	TGTGCCAGCGGGGCGCCCCCGAACACTGAAGCTTTCTTT
-	-	TRBV7-9	TRBJ1-4	CASSFYPTAETNEKLFF	TGTGCCAGCAGCTTTTATCCCACGGCAGAAACTAATGAAAAACTGTTTTTT
many	TRBD2	TRBV27	TRBJ2-2	CASSLSIAGGPSGELFF	TGTGCCAGCAGTTTATCGATAGCGGGGGGGCCCTCCGGGGAGCTGTTTTTT
-	-	TRBV14	TRBJ1-2	CASSQQSGRGRLANYGYTF	TGTGCCAGCAGCCAACAATCCGGCCGGGGACGGCTAGCTAACTATGGCTACACCTTC
-	-	TRBV20-1	TRBJ1-3	CSANTPPGNTIYF	TGCAGTGCTAATACTCCCCCTGGAAACACCATATATTTT
many	-	TRBV10-3	TRBJ2-7	CAIKGEPYEQYF	TGTGCCATCAAGGGCGAGCCCTACGAGCAGTACTTC
many	TRBD2	TRBV20-1	TRBJ2-3	CSARDLLLAGGTDTQYF	TGCAGTGCTAGAGATCTTCTCTTAGCGGGGGGCACAGATACGCAGTATTTT
many	TRBD2	TRBV5-1	TRBJ2-1	CASSPSGGQDNEQFF	TGCGCCAGCAGCCCTAGCGGGGGGCAAGATAATGAGCAGTTCTTC
-	-	TRBV18	TRBJ1-2	CASSPSGWSNPQQFANYGYTF	TGTGCCAGCTCACCTAGTGGCTGGTCGAACCCCCAACAGTTCGCTAACTATGGCTACACCTTC
few	-	TRBV25-1	TRBJ1-1	CASSEGFDVGTEAFF	TGTGCCAGCAGTGAAGGGTTCGACGTGGGCACTGAAGCTTTCTTT
many	TRBD1	TRBV28	TRBJ1-2	CASSSPPPDRGRPGYTF	TGTGCCAGCAGTTCTCCCCCCCCGGACAGGGGGCGCCCGGGCTACACCTTC
many	-	TRBV5-1	TRBJ2-3	CASSPGGWGTDTQYF	TGCGCCAGCAGCCCGGGCGGGTGGGGCACAGATACGCAGTATTTT
many	-	TRBV3-1	TRBJ2-7	CASSPQGGITYEQYF	TGTGCCAGCAGCCCACAAGGGGGGATAACCTACGAGCAGTACTTC
many	TRBD2	TRBV11-2	TRBJ2-3	CASSLNVGGLAGADTQYF	TGTGCCAGCAGCTTAAATGTCGGTGGGCTAGCGGGGGCAGATACGCAGTATTTT
many	-	TRBV11-3	TRBJ2-1	CASSLRERGRGGYNEQFF	TGTGCCAGCAGTTTACGAGAGCGGGGCAGGGGTGGTTACAATGAGCAGTTCTTC
-	TRBD2	TRBV15	TRBJ2-1	CATSRVASGGRGSYNEQLF	TGTGCCACCAGCAGAGTTGCAAGCGGGGGCCGAGGATCCTACAATGAGCAGCTCTTC
many	-	TRBV6-1	TRBJ2-2	CARADPGHITGELFF	TGTGCCAGAGCCGACCCGGGACACATCACCGGGGAGCTGTTTTTT
many	-	TRBV6-2/TRBV6-3	TRBJ1-5	CASSYSRVSNQPQHF	TGTGCCAGCAGTTACTCGCGGGTCAGCAATCAGCCCCAGCATTTT
-	-	TRBV2	TRBJ1-1	CASSRQKAEAFF	TGTGCCAGCAGCAGACAGAAAGCTGAAGCTTTCTTT
many	TRBD1	TRBV11-2	TRBJ2-2	CASSPPRTGPTDELFF	TGTGCCAGCAGCCCGCCCCGGACAGGGCCAACCGACGAGCTGTTTTTT
-	TRBD2	TRBV24-1	TRBJ2-3	CATSSPTSGGAITDTQYF	TGTGCCACCAGTTCCCCTACTAGCGGGGGGGCGATCACAGATACGCAGTATTTT
many	-	TRBV6-6	TRBJ2-5	CASSYGFRFTETQYF	TGTGCCAGCAGTTACGGTTTTCGTTTTACAGAGACCCAGTACTTC
many	TRBD1	TRBV15	TRBJ1-2	CATSRDHPGGIYGYTF	TGTGCCACCAGCAGAGATCACCCAGGGGGCATCTATGGCTACACCTTC
-	-	TRBV6-1	TRBJ1-1	CASKLQGTGSEAFF	TGTGCCAGCAAATTACAGGGAACTGGGTCTGAAGCTTTCTTT
many	-	TRBV28	TRBJ1-6	CASRSTISYNSPLHF	TGTGCCAGCAGATCGACGATCTCCTATAATTCACCCCTCCACTTT
many	TRBD1	TRBV20-1	TRBJ2-7	CSAQIPRQGVFEQYF	TGCAGTGCTCAGATTCCGCGACAGGGCGTGTTCGAGCAGTACTTC
many	TRBD1	TRBV12-3/TRBV12-4	TRBJ1-2	CASSSTGSDGYTF	TGTGCCAGCAGTTCGACAGGGTCCGATGGCTACACCTTC
few	TRBD1	TRBV12-3/TRBV12-4	TRBJ2-2	CASSLPPDRRPSGELFF	TGTGCCAGCAGTTTACCCCCGGACAGGCGGCCGAGCGGGGAGCTGTTTTTT
few	-	TRBV9	TRBJ2-2	CASSVGGDTGELFF	TGTGCCAGCAGCGTAGGAGGGGACACCGGGGAGCTGTTTTTT
few	TRBD1	TRBV29-1	TRBJ1-1	CSVVFWGTGGTEAFF	TGCAGCGTTGTGTTCTGGGGGACAGGGGGAACTGAAGCTTTCTTT
many	TRBD1	TRBV29-1	TRBJ1-1	CSVEPLRSNRQGEASNTEAFF	TGCAGCGTTGAACCCTTAAGGAGTAATCGACAGGGAGAAGCCTCGAACACTGAAGCTTTCTTT
many	-	TRBV20-1	TRBJ2-3	CSARDPGADTQYF	TGCAGTGCACGGGACCCCGGCGCAGATACGCAGTATTTT
-	-	TRBV27	TRBJ2-5	CASSPRFHPGVTQETQYF	TGTGCCAGCAGTCCCCGTTTTCATCCAGGGGTCACCCAAGAGACCCAGTACTTC
-	TRBD2	TRBV20-1	TRBJ2-3	CSASGGASDTQYF	TGCAGTGCTAGCGGGGGGGCCAGCGATACGCAGTATTTT
-	-	TRBV13	TRBJ2-2	CASIQQGAGELFF	TGTGCCAGCATACAACAGGGAGCCGGGGAGCTGTTTTTT
-	-	TRBV6-1	TRBJ2-1	CAGRQLGYDEQFF	TGTGCCGGGAGGCAGTTGGGGTATGATGAGCAGTTCTTC
-	-	TRBV9	TRBJ2-2	CASSVRVRGGELFF	TGTGCCAGCAGCGTGCGCGTAAGGGGAGGGGAGCTGTTTTTT
many	-	TRBV20-1	TRBJ1-5	CSARQGWGQPQHF	TGCAGTGCTAGACAGGGTTGGGGTCAGCCCCAGCATTTT